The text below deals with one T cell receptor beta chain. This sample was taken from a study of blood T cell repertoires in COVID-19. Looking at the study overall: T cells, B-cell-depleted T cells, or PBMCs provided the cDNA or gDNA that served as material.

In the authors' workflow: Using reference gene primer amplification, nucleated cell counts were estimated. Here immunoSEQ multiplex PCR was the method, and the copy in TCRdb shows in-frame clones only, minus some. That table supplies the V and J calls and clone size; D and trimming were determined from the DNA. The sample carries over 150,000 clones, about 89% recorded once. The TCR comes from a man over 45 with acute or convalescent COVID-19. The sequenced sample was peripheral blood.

Written as DNA, the CDR3 is TGTGCCAGCAGTATCGACAGCGACAATCAGCCCCAGCATTTT. It translates to CASSIDSDNQPQHF. The chain employs TRBV28 and TRBJ1-5; perhaps TRBD1 as D (5 bases). The CDR3 spans 14 residues. The V end was cut by 5 bases, the J end by 3 bases, with 11 bases between. Germline V gene lookup returns CDR1 MDHEN and CDR2 SYDVKM. Complete variable domain (other parts from reference TRBV28 and TRBJ1-5): DVKVTQSSRYLVKRTGEKVFLECVQDMDHENMFWYRQDPGLGLRLIYFSYDVKMKEKGDIPEGYSVSREKKERFSLILESASTNQTSMYLCASSIDSDNQPQHFGDGTRLSIL.